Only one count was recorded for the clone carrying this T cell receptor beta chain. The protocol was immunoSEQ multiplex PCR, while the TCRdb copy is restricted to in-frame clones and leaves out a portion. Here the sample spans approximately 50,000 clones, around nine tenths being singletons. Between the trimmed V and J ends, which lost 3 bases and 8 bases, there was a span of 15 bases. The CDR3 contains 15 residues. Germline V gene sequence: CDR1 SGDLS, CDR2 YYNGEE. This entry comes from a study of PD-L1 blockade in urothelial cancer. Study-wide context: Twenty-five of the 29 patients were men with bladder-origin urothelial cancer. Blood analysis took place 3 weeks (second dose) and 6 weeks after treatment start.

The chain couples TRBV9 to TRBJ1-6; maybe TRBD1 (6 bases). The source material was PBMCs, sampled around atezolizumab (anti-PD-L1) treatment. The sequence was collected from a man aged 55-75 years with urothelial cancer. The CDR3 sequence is CASSGTGTLDSPLHF. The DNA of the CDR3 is TGTGCCAGCAGCGGAACCGGGACACTGGATTCACCCCTCCACTTT.